This T cell receptor beta chain was sequenced for a study of cytomegalovirus exposure and HLA in healthy donors. General study points: In terms of immune exposure information, only CMV serostatus was available. A prior analysis recorded that most TCR beta V segments were productive about 87% or about 30% of the time.

V lost 4 bases and J 4 bases, leaving 12 bases between the germline ends. Germline V gene sequence: CDR1 SGHTS, CDR2 YDEGEE. The CDR3 covers 15 residues. Of note for this clone: Antigen specificity is unknown.

PCR amplification relied on 60 Vbeta primers (plus 13 Jbeta primers). Sequencing used immunoSEQ multiplex PCR; TCRdb keeps in-frame clones, though not all of them. The data contain 90,000 to 140,000 clones, about 80% of them singletons. Sample: PBMCs. The chain couples TRBV5-8 to TRBJ2-6; D is possibly TRBD1 (5 bases). The sequence was obtained from a man between 25 and 39 years old in good health and CMV-seronegative. The CDR3 is CASSMYRSGANVLTF. CDR3 sequence (DNA): TGTGCCAGCAGCATGTACAGGTCCGGGGCCAACGTCCTGACTTTC.